The next 22 T cell receptor beta chains were all read from a single sample in a study of beta chain features in type 1 diabetes. What was sequenced were expressed TCRB transcripts, since all of the isolated RNA had been reverse transcribed. Clones were read by immunoSEQ multiplex PCR, and TCRdb kept only the in-frame ones, dropping some. Of 900,000 or so clones in the sample, roughly 15% were seen once. The sequencing sample was made of naive CD4+ T cells from blood. These receptors all stem from a woman aged 18-35 years in good health.

This clone was seen a few times. The rearrangement uses TRBV27 and TRBJ2-1; 7 bases fit TRBD1. The CDR3 consists of 14 residues. Germline lookup yields CDR1 MNHEY and CDR2 SMNVEV (reference sequence). V gave up 3 bases and J gave up 8 bases; unmatched junction bases: 7. CDR3 amino acids: CASSLNRGKDEQFF. The CDR3 DNA follows: TGTGCCAGCAGTTTGAACAGGGGCAAGGATGAGCAGTTCTTC.

This rearrangement joins TRBV5-6 to TRBJ1-5, with 8 bases that match TRBD1. Germline V gives CDR1 SGHDT, CDR2 YYEEEE. The CDR3 sequence is 15 residues long. The V segment lost 1 base and the J segment 4 bases; nucleotides outside the gene matches: 4. CDR3 coding DNA: TGTGCCAGCAGCTTGCGGGACAGGAGGAATCAGCCCCAGCATTTT. This translates into CASSLRDRRNQPQHF.

V usage is TRBV19 and J usage is TRBJ2-5; no definite D call. Germline CDR1 reads LNHDA; CDR2 reads SQIVND (reference sequence). V lost 1 base to trimming and J lost 5 bases, with 11 bases between them. The CDR3 is made up of 14 amino acids. CDR3: CASSIGSRRETQYF. CDR3 coding DNA: TGTGCCAGTAGTATAGGTTCGAGAAGGGAGACCCAGTACTTC.

J is TRBJ2-1 and V is TRBV27, with 9 bases that match TRBD2. The CDR3 consists of 15 residues. J lost 1 base, V lost 7 bases, and 5 bases had no gene match. Germline V gene data show CDR1 as MNHEY and CDR2 as SMNVEV (reference sequence). The CDR3 sequence: CASNVAGASYNEQFF. CDR3 coding DNA: TGTGCCAGCAACGTAGCGGGGGCTTCCTACAATGAGCAGTTCTTC.

The CDR3 protein is CSAIGYTF. CDR3 bases: TGCAGTGCTATCGGCTACACCTTC. This chain joins TRBV20-1 and TRBJ1-2; unclear D gene. CDR1 is DFQATT and CDR2 is SNEGSKA in the germline V gene (reference sequence). The CDR3 runs to 8 residues. Trimming took 4 bases from V and 8 from J, leaving 2 bases between them.

The rearrangement uses TRBV15 and TRBJ2-7, with D unclear. This CDR3 is 14 amino acids long. V was cut by 3 bases and J by 4 bases, with 13 bases left in between. In germline, CDR1 is LNHNV, CDR2 YYDKDF (reference sequence). CDR3 protein: CATSSHTGGYEQYF. The CDR3 DNA is TGTGCCACCAGCAGTCATACTGGTGGTTACGAGCAGTACTTC. The full variable domain, its missing parts supplied by reference TRBV15 and TRBJ2-7, is DAMVIQNPRYQVTQFGKPVTLSCSQTLNHNVMYWYQQKSSQAPKLLFHYYDKDFNNEADTPDNFQSRRPNTSFCFLDIRSPGLGDTAMYLCATSSHTGGYEQYFGPGTRLTVT.

This sequence joins TRBV6-6 and TRBJ1-2; TRBD1 aligns across 7 bases. Germline loops: CDR1 MNHNY, CDR2 SVGAGI (reference sequence). This CDR3 contains 13 residues. V gave up 5 bases and J gave up 2 bases; unmatched junction bases: 2. CDR3 DNA sequence: TGTGCCAGCAGTAAACAGGGGAACTATGGCTACACCTTC. As protein: CASSKQGNYGYTF.

Written as DNA, the CDR3 is TGTGCCAGCTCCCGGACAGGGAACTACGAGCAGTACTTC. The encoded protein is CASSRTGNYEQYF. The chain joins TRBV6-5 to TRBJ2-7, with 8 nucleotides matching TRBD1. The CDR3 is made up of 13 amino acids. Germline trimming cut 8 bases from V and 3 bases from J; bases unmatched to any gene: 6. Per germline, CDR1 MNHEY and CDR2 SVGAGI.

V usage is TRBV10-3 and J usage is TRBJ1-3; 10 bases are shared with TRBD1. After removal of 5 bases from V and 2 bases from J, the junction contained 3 bases not matched to a gene. This CDR3 contains 15 residues. Germline V gene lookup returns CDR1 ENHRY and CDR2 SYGVKD. This chain's CDR3 is CAISRDRGAGNTIYF. CDR3 bases: TGTGCCATCAGTCGGGACAGGGGAGCTGGAAACACCATATATTTT.

In this sample, this clone turned up a few times. V is TRBV7-3 and J is TRBJ2-7; 9 bases line up with TRBD1. Germline V gene lookup returns CDR1 SGHTA and CDR2 FQGTGA. The ends lost 2 bases at V and 7 bases at J; junction bases unmatched: 9. This CDR3 contains 15 residues. CDR3 nucleotides: TGTGCCAGCAGCTTAGGGACAGGGCTCGGCGGAGAGCAGTACTTC. It encodes CASSLGTGLGGEQYF. The full variable domain, its missing parts supplied by reference TRBV7-3 and TRBJ2-7, is GAGVSQTPSNKVTEKGKYVELRCDPISGHTALYWYRQSLGQGPEFLIYFQGTGAADDSGLPNDRFFAVRPEGSVSTLKIQRTERGDSAVYLCASSLGTGLGGEQYFGPGTRLTVT.

Comments on this clone: The conserved phenylalanine or tryptophan normally closing the CDR3 is absent here, so this likely arose from a read error. J is TRBJ2-7 and V is TRBV5-1, with TRBD1 matching 7 bases. V shed 5 bases, J shed 0 bases, and the junction held 5 bases outside the gene matches. The V gene's germline CDR1 is SGHRS and CDR2 YFSETQ. This CDR3 comprises 14 residues. CDR3 nucleotide sequence: TGCGCCAGCAGTCGAGAGGGGGCCTCCTACGAGCAGTACCTC. Translation: CASSREGASYEQYL.

The V call is TRBV18, the J call TRBJ2-7, with TRBD1 identical over 8 bases. The CDR3 consists of 15 residues. Trimming at V came to 4 bases and at J to 3 bases, leaving 8 bases not matched to a gene. Germline V gene sequence: CDR1 KGHSH, CDR2 LQKENI. CDR3 loop: CASSRTGQGVYEQYF. The CDR3, as DNA: TGTGCCAGCTCACGCACTGGACAGGGTGTCTACGAGCAGTACTTC.

The V and J genes are TRBV6-1 and TRBJ2-1; 14 bases agree with TRBD2. The CDR3 consists of 14 residues. Looked up from germline, CDR1 is MNHNS and CDR2 is SASEGT. With V trimmed by 6 bases and J by 10 bases, 5 bases remained unmatched. In nucleotides, the CDR3 is TGTGCCAGCAGAGGAGGGACTAGCGGGAGAGAGCAGTTCTTC. It yields the protein CASRGGTSGREQFF.

Worth noting for this clone: Other nucleotide sequences in the sample specify the same CDR3. The chain links TRBV7-9 to TRBJ2-3; D not certain. The germline V and J ends were trimmed by 4 bases and 2 bases, with 4 bases remaining between them. This CDR3 comprises 12 residues. The germline V gene has CDR1 SEHNR and CDR2 FQNEAQ (reference sequence). Here the CDR3 DNA reads TGTGCCAGCAGCTCCCTCACAGATACGCAGTATTTT. Translating it yields CASSSLTDTQYF.

The V call is TRBV27, the J call TRBJ2-3; tentatively, D is TRBD1 or TRBD2 (6 bases each). This CDR3 spans 16 amino acids. CDR1 and CDR2 from the germline V gene are MNHEY and SMNVEV (reference sequence). V was clipped by 7 bases and J by 2 bases, with 19 bases between them. CDR3 coding DNA: TGTGCCAGCATGGTCTCCCGGAGGGGGTACACAGATACGCAGTATTTT. The encoded protein is CASMVSRRGYTDTQYF.

J is TRBJ2-5 and V is TRBV6-6, with 8 bases lining up with TRBD2. Germline CDR1 and CDR2: MNHNY and SVGAGI (reference sequence). This CDR3 is built from 13 residues. Unmatched junction bases numbered 8, after V lost 5 bases and J lost 9 bases. The CDR3 loop is CASSAPSGGAQYF. The CDR3 DNA follows: TGTGCCAGCAGTGCCCCGTCGGGGGGGGCCCAGTACTTC.

This clone turned up a few times. This chain joins TRBV7-9 and TRBJ2-1; D is uncertain. CDR3 length equals 14 residues. CDR1 SEHNR and CDR2 FQNEAQ come from the germline V gene (reference sequence). V dropped 5 bases and J dropped 3 bases, with 11 bases sitting between them. CDR3 sequence reads: CASSTDAHYNEQFF. CDR3 in DNA: TGTGCCAGCAGCACAGACGCCCACTACAATGAGCAGTTCTTC.

This clone has only a few counts. The chain couples TRBV2 to TRBJ1-5; no clear D. Germline V gene data show CDR1 as SNHLY and CDR2 as FYNNEI. V was trimmed by 8 bases and J by 4 bases, leaving 9 bases between them. The length of the CDR3 is 12 residues. For the CDR3, the DNA is TGTGCCAGCCGGCGGGCAAATCAGCCCCAGCATTTT. It translates to CASRRANQPQHF.

The chain combines TRBV5-6 with TRBJ1-3; D possibly corresponds to TRBD1 (5 bases). The CDR3 is made up of 15 amino acids. V lost 4 bases and J lost 0, with 11 bases in between. Germline loops: CDR1 SGHDT, CDR2 YYEEEE. As DNA, the CDR3 is TGTGCCAGCAGCCTCCCCAGGGCCTCTGGAAACACCATATATTTT. Its protein product is CASSLPRASGNTIYF. The whole variable domain, remainder taken from reference TRBV5-6 and TRBJ1-3, is DAGVTQSPTHLIKTRGQQVTLRCSPKSGHDTVSWYQQALGQGPQFIFQYYEEEERQRGNFPDRFSGHQFPNYSSELNVNALLLGDSALYLCASSLPRASGNTIYFGEGSWLTVV.

This clone has just a few counts. The V call is TRBV2, the J call TRBJ2-3; the D is unclear. Trimming left V 7 bases short and J 2 bases short, with 13 bases between. This CDR3 spans 14 amino acids. CDR1 is SNHLY, CDR2 FYNNEI, per germline. The CDR3 sequence: CASTHRVLTDTQYF. As DNA, the CDR3 is TGTGCCAGCACCCATCGCGTTCTCACAGATACGCAGTATTTT.

This clone was counted only a few times. The chain couples TRBV18 to TRBJ2-1; TRBD2 aligns across 10 bases. V dropped 1 base and J dropped 0; count of bases not matched to a gene: 9. Germline loops: CDR1 KGHSH, CDR2 LQKENI. The CDR3 runs 19 residues. The CDR3 DNA reads TGTGCCAGCTCACCACTCGCGACTAGCGGGCCGAGCTCCTACAATGAGCAGTTCTTC. It is translated as CASSPLATSGPSSYNEQFF.

V and J are TRBV10-3 and TRBJ1-4; 7 bases are shared with TRBD1. This CDR3 has 13 residues. The J segment lost 6 bases and the V segment lost 10 bases, leaving 8 bases of the junction unmatched. Per germline, CDR1 ENHRY and CDR2 SYGVKD. The CDR3 here is CATTTGMDEKLFF. CDR3 nucleotides: TGTGCCACAACGACAGGGATGGATGAAAAACTGTTTTTT.